The rows below give T cell receptor beta chains drawn from one sample of a study of OX40 agonist ivuxolimab in advanced cancers. Assay: immunoSEQ multiplex PCR; the TCRdb copy retains only in-frame clones and omits some. This table has about 14,000 clones, approximately 84% appearing once. The input for sequencing was CD4+ or CD8+ T cells sorted from blood, taken in a trial of the OX40 agonist ivuxolimab. Source of these receptors: an adult with an advanced solid tumor such as melanoma, head and neck, liver or kidney cancer. The CDR3 runs from the conserved cysteine through the conserved F or W. A D gene is named only where the DNA matches it firmly. A clone size is listed for some rows: how often the clone was seen (once, few, many), or a class if it is expanded.

clone_size,v_call,j_call,d_call,cdr3_nt,cdr3_aa
.,TRBV19,TRBJ2-7,.,TGTGCCAGTAGTATATTCGGCAGTAACTACGAGCAGTACTTC,CASSIFGSNYEQYF
.,TRBV13,TRBJ1-2,.,TGTGCCAGCAGCTTAGGTCGATTGGCCAGAATAGTAAACTATGGCTACACCTTC,CASSLGRLARIVNYGYTF
.,TRBV2,TRBJ1-4,.,TGTGCCACCACGGGTTTCCCTGCAACTAATGAAAAACTGTTTTTT,CATTGFPATNEKLFF
.,TRBV7-9,TRBJ2-7,.,TGTGCCAGCAGCCCAAGGGGGGGGGACGAGCAGTACTTC,CASSPRGGDEQYF
once,TRBV7-9,TRBJ2-7,TRBD1,TGTGCCAGCAGGGGGACAGGGGAGGTGGACGAGCAGTACTTC,CASRGTGEVDEQYF
.,TRBV19,TRBJ1-5,.,TGTGCCAGTAGTATCGCCTCCAGTCAGCCCCAGCATTTT,CASSIASSQPQHF
.,TRBV7-9,TRBJ2-5,.,TGTGCCAGCAGCTTAGACGGGTTCCAAGAGACCCAGTACTTC,CASSLDGFQETQYF
.,TRBV6-1,TRBJ2-2,TRBD1,TGTGCCAGCAGTCGGACAGGGGAATCCGGGGAGCTGTTTTTT,CASSRTGESGELFF
.,TRBV6-6,TRBJ1-1,.,TGTGCCAGCAGGGCGGGCCAGGGTGTTGAAGCTTTCTTT,CASRAGQGVEAFF
.,TRBV18,TRBJ2-1,TRBD1,TGTGCCAGCTCACTGGGGACAGGGAGAAATGAGCAGTTCTTC,CASSLGTGRNEQFF
.,TRBV10-3,TRBJ2-7,.,TGTGCCATCAGTGACTACTACTACGAGCAGTACTTC,CAISDYYYEQYF
once,TRBV6-1,TRBJ2-7,.,TGTGCCAGCAGTCTTAGTTCCTACGAGCAGTACTTC,CASSLSSYEQYF
.,TRBV5-6,TRBJ2-7,.,TGTGCCAGCAGTCCGATTCGACAGGCTCAACCCTACGAGCAGTACTTC,CASSPIRQAQPYEQYF
.,TRBV6-4,TRBJ2-3,TRBD2,TGTGCCAGCAGTGAACTAGCGGGGGGGTCTCCAGATACGCAGTATTTT,CASSELAGGSPDTQYF
.,TRBV27,TRBJ1-5,.,TGTGCCAGCAGTTTTAAAGGGGAAGTTCAGCCCCAGCATTTT,CASSFKGEVQPQHF
.,TRBV19,TRBJ2-1,TRBD1,TGTGCCAGTAGTATACGGGGGACAGGTGCCAATGAGCAGTTCTTC,CASSIRGTGANEQFF
.,TRBV9,TRBJ1-4,.,TGTGCCAGCAGCAGGACTTCAACTAATGAAAAACTGTTTTTT,CASSRTSTNEKLFF
.,TRBV6-5,TRBJ2-7,.,TGTGCCGTAGGTGAGGGAAACACCTACGAGCAGTACTTC,CAVGEGNTYEQYF
.,TRBV7-3,TRBJ2-2,TRBD1,TGTGCCAGCAGCGTTAATGGACCGGGACAGGGATTCACCGGGGAGCTGTTTTTT,CASSVNGPGQGFTGELFF
.,TRBV5-1,TRBJ2-5,.,TGCGCCAGCAGCTTGTCAGGGTCCGTCACGGAGACCCAGTACTTC,CASSLSGSVTETQYF
.,TRBV7-9,TRBJ1-5,.,TGTGCCAGCAGCGGGGACCGGGACAATTATAGCAATCAGCCCCAGCATTTT,CASSGDRDNYSNQPQHF
once,TRBV7-3,TRBJ1-2,TRBD1,TGTGCCAGCAGCACCACGACAGGGCTCGGGCGAGGCTACACCTTC,CASSTTTGLGRGYTF
.,TRBV7-2,TRBJ2-5,TRBD2,TGTGCCAGCAGCTTATTACTAGCGGGGGGCTCTAACAAAGAGACCCAGTACTTC,CASSLLLAGGSNKETQYF
.,TRBV7-9,TRBJ2-5,.,TGTGCCAGCAGCTTAGGTGCCAGGGTCGGGGAGACCCAGTACTTC,CASSLGARVGETQYF
.,TRBV6-6,TRBJ1-3,.,TGTGCCAGCAGTGACGGGCGCGCCTCTGGAAACACCATATATTTT,CASSDGRASGNTIYF
.,TRBV30,TRBJ1-1,.,TGTGCCTGGAGTGTGGGGGGAATCTCTGAAGCTTTCTTT,CAWSVGGISEAFF
.,TRBV6-4,TRBJ2-3,TRBD2,TGTGCCAGCAGTACAGCGGGGGGCGGTGGAGATACGCAGTATTTT,CASSTAGGGGDTQYF
.,TRBV2,TRBJ2-7,TRBD2,TGTGCCAGCGGGACTAGCGGAGCCTACGAGCAGTACTTC,CASGTSGAYEQYF
.,TRBV11-2,TRBJ2-1,.,TGTGCCAGCAGCTTAGAAGGGTCTAACTCCTACAATGAGCAGTTCTTC,CASSLEGSNSYNEQFF
.,TRBV11-2,TRBJ2-3,TRBD2,TGTGCCAGCAGCCCTAGCGGGAACACAGATACGCAGTATTTT,CASSPSGNTDTQYF
.,TRBV7-2,TRBJ2-3,.,TGTGCCAGCAGCTTTTGGGGACAATACACAGATACGCAGTATTTT,CASSFWGQYTDTQYF
.,TRBV27,TRBJ2-1,TRBD2,TGTGCCAGCAGTTTACCAGCGGGAGGCTACAATGAGCAGTTCTTC,CASSLPAGGYNEQFF
.,TRBV7-6,TRBJ2-1,.,TGTGCCAGCAGCCTAACGCCCACCGTCGGCTCCTACAATGAGCAGTTCTTC,CASSLTPTVGSYNEQFF
.,TRBV4-1,TRBJ2-2,.,TGCGCCAGCAGCCAAGACCTCTCCCCTGAGCTGTTTTTT,CASSQDLSPELFF
.,TRBV5-6,TRBJ2-7,TRBD1,TGTGCCAGCAGGTCCCAGGGGGCCGCGTACAACGAGCAGTACTTC,CASRSQGAAYNEQYF
.,TRBV29-1,TRBJ1-2,.,TGCAGCGGCTTGAATCCCCCGGAGGAAGGCTACACCTTC,CSGLNPPEEGYTF
.,TRBV21-1,TRBJ1-2,.,TGTGCCCGGGCCGCGGACAGGGGGCTTTGTGGCTACACCTTC,CARAADRGLCGYTF
few,TRBV29-1,TRBJ2-5,.,TGCAGCGTTCGCAACCCCGACACAGACCCCTTCCAAGAGACCCAGTACTTC,CSVRNPDTDPFQETQYF
.,TRBV6-5,TRBJ2-5,.,TGTGCCAGCAGTTACGGTCTAGACCAAGAGACCCAGTACTTC,CASSYGLDQETQYF
.,TRBV5-5,TRBJ2-7,TRBD2,TGTGCCAGCAGCACGCGGGGGGTGTTAGACGAGCAGTACTTC,CASSTRGVLDEQYF
.,TRBV27,TRBJ1-5,.,TGTGCCAGCAGTACTATGGGACCCTCCAATCAGCCCCAGCATTTT,CASSTMGPSNQPQHF
.,TRBV11-3,TRBJ2-7,.,TGTGCCAGCATCGATTCGGGACATAATTCCTACGAGCAGTACTTC,CASIDSGHNSYEQYF
.,TRBV6-6,TRBJ2-7,.,TGTGCCAGCAGTACCCCGGGGCGGGAGCAGTACTTC,CASSTPGREQYF
.,TRBV19,TRBJ1-2,.,TGTGCCAGTAGTGCACAGGTTAACTATGGCTACACCTTC,CASSAQVNYGYTF
.,TRBV11-2,TRBJ2-3,.,TGTGCCAGCAGCTTAGCCGGGACACAGTACGGGACAGATACGCAGTATTTT,CASSLAGTQYGTDTQYF
once,TRBV19,TRBJ1-2,.,TGTGCCAGTAGTATAGTTTCCACCGGACGGCAACCTAACTATGGCTACACCTTC,CASSIVSTGRQPNYGYTF
.,TRBV4-3,TRBJ1-2,TRBD1,TGCGCCAGCAGCCAGGGGGGGGGACAGGGCCTCTATGGCTACACCTTC,CASSQGGGQGLYGYTF
.,TRBV29-1,TRBJ2-2,.,TGCAGCGTCGTAGGGTCCACCGGGGAGCTGTTTTTT,CSVVGSTGELFF
.,TRBV5-1,TRBJ2-4,.,TGCGCCAGCAGCTTGGATAGTGGGGCCGGAAACATTCAGTACTTC,CASSLDSGAGNIQYF
.,TRBV7-8,TRBJ2-1,.,TGTGCCAGCAGCTTACGCCAGCTCAATGAGCAGTTCTTC,CASSLRQLNEQFF
.,TRBV5-6,TRBJ2-7,TRBD2,TGTGCCAGCAGCTTCGGGGGGGACGAGCAGTACTTC,CASSFGGDEQYF
once,TRBV5-8,TRBJ2-5,TRBD1,TGTGCCAGCAGCCCCGGGACAGGGGGTGGAGAGACCCAGTACTTC,CASSPGTGGGETQYF
.,TRBV7-2,TRBJ1-5,TRBD1,TGTGCCAGCAGCATCGGGACAGGGGTTCAGCCCCAGCATTTT,CASSIGTGVQPQHF
.,TRBV30,TRBJ2-3,.,TGTGCCTGGAGTGTAACTCCGACAGATACGCAGTATTTT,CAWSVTPTDTQYF
.,TRBV25-1,TRBJ1-2,.,TGTGCCAGCAGCCTGGGGGACTATGGCTACACCTTC,CASSLGDYGYTF
.,TRBV4-1,TRBJ2-5,TRBD1,TGCGCCAGCAGCCGGACTGACAGGGTAAAGGAGACCCAGTACTTC,CASSRTDRVKETQYF
.,TRBV13,TRBJ2-7,.,TGTGCCAGCAGCCCAAGCTCCTACGAGCAGTACTTC,CASSPSSYEQYF
.,TRBV6-6,TRBJ2-2,.,TGTGCCAGCAGCTATGGGGCCGGGGAGCTGTTTTTT,CASSYGAGELFF
.,TRBV7-9,TRBJ1-2,.,TGTGCCAGCAGCCTCATCTCTGGGGCTTATGGCTACACCTTC,CASSLISGAYGYTF